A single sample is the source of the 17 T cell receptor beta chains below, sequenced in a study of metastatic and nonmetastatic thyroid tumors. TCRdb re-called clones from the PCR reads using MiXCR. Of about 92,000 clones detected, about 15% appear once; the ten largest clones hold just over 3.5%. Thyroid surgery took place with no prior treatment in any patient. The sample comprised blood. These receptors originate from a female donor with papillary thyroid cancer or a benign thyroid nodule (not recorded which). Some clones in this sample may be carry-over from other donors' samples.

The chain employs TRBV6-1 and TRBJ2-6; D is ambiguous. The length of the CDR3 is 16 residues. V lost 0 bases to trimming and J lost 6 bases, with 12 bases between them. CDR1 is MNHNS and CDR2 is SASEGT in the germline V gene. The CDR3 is CASSEAVGDVANVLTF. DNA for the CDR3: TGTGCCAGCAGTGAAGCGGTAGGTGATGTGGCCAACGTCCTGACTTTC.

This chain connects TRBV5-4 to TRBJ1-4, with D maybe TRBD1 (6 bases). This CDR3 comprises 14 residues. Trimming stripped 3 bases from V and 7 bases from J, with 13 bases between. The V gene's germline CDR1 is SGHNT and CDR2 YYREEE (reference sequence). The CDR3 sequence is CASSSRGGGEKLFF. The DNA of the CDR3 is TGTGCCAGCAGCTCCAGGGGAGGGGGTGAAAAACTGTTTTTT.

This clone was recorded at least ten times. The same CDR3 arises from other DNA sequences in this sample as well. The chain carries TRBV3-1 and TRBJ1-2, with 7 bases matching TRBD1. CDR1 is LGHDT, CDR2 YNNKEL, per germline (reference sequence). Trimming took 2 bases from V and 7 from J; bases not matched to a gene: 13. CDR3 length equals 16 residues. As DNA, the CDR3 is TGTGCCAGCAGCCAATTCGAGAGACAGGGCCCTTCTGGCTACACCTTC. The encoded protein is CASSQFERQGPSGYTF.

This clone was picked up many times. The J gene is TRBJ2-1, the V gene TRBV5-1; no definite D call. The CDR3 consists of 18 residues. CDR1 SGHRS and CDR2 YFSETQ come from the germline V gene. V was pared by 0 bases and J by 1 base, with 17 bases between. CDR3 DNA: TGCGCCAGCAGCTTGGCGAGCTCAGGAGTGGGATCCTACAATGAGCAGTTCTTC. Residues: CASSLASSGVGSYNEQFF.

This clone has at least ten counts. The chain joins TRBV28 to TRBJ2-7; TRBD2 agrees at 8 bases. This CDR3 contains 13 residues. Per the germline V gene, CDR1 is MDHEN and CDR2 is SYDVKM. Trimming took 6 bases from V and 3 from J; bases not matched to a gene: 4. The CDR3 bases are TGTGCCAGCAGACCCCGGGAGGGCTACGAGCAGTACTTC. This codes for CASRPREGYEQYF.

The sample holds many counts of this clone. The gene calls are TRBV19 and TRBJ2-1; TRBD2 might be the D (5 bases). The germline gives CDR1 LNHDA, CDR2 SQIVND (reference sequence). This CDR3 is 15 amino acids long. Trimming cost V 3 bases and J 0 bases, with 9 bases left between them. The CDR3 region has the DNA TGTGCCAGTAGTATGACTGGGAGCTCCTACAATGAGCAGTTCTTC. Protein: CASSMTGSSYNEQFF.

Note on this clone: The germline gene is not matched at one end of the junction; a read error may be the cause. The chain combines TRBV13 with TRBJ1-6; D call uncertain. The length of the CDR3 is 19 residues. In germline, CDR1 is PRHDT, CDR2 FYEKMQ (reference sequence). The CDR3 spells CASSAHGEGRTTGGSTLHF. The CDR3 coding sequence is TGTGCCAGCAGCGCCCACGGAGAGGGCCGGACCACCGGTGGTTCAACCCTCCACTTT.

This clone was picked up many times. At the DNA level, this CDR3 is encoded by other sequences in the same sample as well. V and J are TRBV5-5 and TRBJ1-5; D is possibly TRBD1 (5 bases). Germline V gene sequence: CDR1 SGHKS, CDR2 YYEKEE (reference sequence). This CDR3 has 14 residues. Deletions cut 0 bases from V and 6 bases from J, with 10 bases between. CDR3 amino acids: CASSLGEGSQPQHF. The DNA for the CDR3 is TGTGCCAGCAGCTTGGGGGAGGGGAGTCAGCCCCAGCATTTT.

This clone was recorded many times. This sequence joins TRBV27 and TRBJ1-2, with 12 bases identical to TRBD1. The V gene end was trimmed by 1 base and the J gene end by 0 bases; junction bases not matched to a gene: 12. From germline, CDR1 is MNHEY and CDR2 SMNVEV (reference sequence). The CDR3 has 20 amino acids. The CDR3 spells CASSLFSPGTGGEANYGYTF. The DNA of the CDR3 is TGTGCCAGCAGTTTATTTAGTCCCGGGACAGGGGGCGAAGCTAACTATGGCTACACCTTC.

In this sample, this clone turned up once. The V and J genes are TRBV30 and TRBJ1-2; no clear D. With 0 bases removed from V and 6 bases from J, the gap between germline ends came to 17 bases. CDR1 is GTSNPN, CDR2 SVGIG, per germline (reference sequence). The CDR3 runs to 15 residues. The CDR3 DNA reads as TGTGCCTGGAGTGTAAGTGACACCCCACGGGATGGCTACACCTTC. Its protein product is CAWSVSDTPRDGYTF. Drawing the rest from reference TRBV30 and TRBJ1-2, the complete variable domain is SQTIHQWPATLVQPVGSPLSLECTVEGTSNPNLYWYRQAAGRGLQLLFYSVGIGQISSEVPQNLSASRPQDRQFILSSKKLLLSDSGFYLCAWSVSDTPRDGYTFGSGTRLTVV.

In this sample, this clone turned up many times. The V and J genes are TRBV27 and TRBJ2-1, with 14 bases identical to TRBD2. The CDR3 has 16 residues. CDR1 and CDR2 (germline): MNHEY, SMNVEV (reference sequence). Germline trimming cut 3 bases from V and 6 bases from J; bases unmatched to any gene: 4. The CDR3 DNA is TGTGCCAGCAGTTTTCTGACTAGCGGGGGGGCCAATGAGCAGTTCTTC. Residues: CASSFLTSGGANEQFF.

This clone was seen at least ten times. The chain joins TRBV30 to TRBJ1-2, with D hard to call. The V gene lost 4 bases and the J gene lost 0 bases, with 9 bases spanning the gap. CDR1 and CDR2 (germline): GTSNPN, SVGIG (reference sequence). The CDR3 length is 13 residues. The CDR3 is CAWTFGTNYGYTF. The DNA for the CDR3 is TGTGCCTGGACTTTCGGGACTAACTATGGCTACACCTTC.

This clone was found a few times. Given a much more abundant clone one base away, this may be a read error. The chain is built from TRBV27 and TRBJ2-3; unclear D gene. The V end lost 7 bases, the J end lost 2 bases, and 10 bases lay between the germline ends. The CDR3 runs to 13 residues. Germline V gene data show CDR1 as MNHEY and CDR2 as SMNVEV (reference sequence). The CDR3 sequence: CASKAWATDTQYF. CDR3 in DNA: TGTGCCAGCAAAGCGTGGGCCACAGATACGCAGTATTTT.

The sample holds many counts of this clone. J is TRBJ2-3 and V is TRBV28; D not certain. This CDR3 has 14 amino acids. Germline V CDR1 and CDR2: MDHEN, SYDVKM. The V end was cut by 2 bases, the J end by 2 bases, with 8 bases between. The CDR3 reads CASSLRLNTDTQYF. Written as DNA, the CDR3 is TGTGCCAGCAGTTTACGTCTGAACACAGATACGCAGTATTTT.

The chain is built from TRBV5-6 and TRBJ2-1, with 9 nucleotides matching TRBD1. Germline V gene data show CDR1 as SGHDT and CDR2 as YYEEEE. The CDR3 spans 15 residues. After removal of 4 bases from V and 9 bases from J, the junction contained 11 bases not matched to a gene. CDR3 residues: CASSIEGQGTGEQFF. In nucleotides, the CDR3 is TGTGCCAGCAGCATTGAAGGACAGGGGACGGGTGAGCAGTTCTTC.

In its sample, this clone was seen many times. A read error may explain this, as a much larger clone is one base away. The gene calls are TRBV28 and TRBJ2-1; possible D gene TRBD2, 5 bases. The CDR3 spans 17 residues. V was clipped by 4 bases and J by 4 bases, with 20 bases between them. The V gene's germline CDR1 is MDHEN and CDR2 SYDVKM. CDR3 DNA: TGTGCCAGCAGTTCACATAGCGTGGAGACTGCTTACAATGAGCAGTTCTTC. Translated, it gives CASSSHSVETAYNEQFF.

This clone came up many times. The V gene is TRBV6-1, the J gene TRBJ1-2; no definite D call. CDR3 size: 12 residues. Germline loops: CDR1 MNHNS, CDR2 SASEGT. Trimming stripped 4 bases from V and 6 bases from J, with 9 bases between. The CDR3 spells CASSAIIHGYTF. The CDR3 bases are TGTGCCAGCAGTGCTATAATTCATGGCTACACCTTC.